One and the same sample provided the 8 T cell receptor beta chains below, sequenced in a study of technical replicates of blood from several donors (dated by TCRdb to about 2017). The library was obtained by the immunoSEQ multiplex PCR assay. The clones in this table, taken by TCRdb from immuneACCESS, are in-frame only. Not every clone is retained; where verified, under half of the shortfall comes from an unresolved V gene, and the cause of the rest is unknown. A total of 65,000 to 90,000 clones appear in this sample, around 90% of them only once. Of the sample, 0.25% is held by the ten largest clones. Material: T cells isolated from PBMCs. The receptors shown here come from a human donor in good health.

The CDR3: CAISGLQATTTGELFF. CDR3 nucleotides: TGTGCCATCAGTGGATTACAGGCTACGACCACCGGGGAGCTGTTTTTT. The gene calls are TRBV10-3 and TRBJ2-2, with D possibly being TRBD1 (5 bases). V dropped 4 bases and J dropped 4 bases, with 16 bases sitting between them. The V gene's germline CDR1 is ENHRY and CDR2 SYGVKD. The CDR3 contains 16 residues.

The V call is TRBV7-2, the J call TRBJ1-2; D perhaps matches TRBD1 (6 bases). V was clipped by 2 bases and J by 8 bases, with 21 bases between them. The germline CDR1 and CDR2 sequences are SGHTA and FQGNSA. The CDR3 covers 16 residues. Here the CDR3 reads CASSLTSGAGVWGYTF. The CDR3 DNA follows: TGTGCCAGCAGCTTAACATCCGGGGCAGGGGTATGGGGCTACACCTTC.

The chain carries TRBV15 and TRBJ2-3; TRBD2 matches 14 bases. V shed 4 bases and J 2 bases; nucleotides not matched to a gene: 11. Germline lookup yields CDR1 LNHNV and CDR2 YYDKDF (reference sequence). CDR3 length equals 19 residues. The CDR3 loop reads CATSTASLTSGGATDTQYF. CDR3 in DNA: TGTGCCACCAGCACCGCCTCTCTGACTAGCGGGGGGGCCACAGATACGCAGTATTTT.

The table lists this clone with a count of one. CDR3 in amino acids: CASSQWGGSYNEQFF. CDR3 sequence (DNA): TGTGCCAGCAGCCAATGGGGGGGCTCCTACAATGAGCAGTTCTTC. V usage is TRBV13 and J usage is TRBJ2-1; 7 bases line up with TRBD2. Looked up from germline, CDR1 is PRHDT and CDR2 is FYEKMQ (reference sequence). This CDR3 has 15 residues. The J segment lost 0 bases and the V segment lost 5 bases, leaving 4 bases of the junction unmatched.

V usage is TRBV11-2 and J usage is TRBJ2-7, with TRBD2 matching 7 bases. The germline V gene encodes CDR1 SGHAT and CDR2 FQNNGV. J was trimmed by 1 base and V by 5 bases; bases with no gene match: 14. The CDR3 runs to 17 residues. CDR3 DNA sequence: TGTGCCAGCAGCCTGTCGTCCAGGGCTAGCGGATCCTACGAGCAGTACTTC. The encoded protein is CASSLSSRASGSYEQYF.

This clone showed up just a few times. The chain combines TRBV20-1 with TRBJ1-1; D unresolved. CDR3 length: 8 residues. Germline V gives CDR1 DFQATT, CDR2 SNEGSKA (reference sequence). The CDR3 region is CASTGGFF. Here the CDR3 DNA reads TGCGCCTCTACGGGAGGTTTCTTT.

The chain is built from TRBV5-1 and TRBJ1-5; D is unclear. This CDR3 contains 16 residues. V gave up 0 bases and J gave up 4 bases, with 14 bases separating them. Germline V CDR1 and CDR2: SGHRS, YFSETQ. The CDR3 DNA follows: TGCGCCAGCAGCTTGGCGCCGGCGGGGATAAATCAGCCCCAGCATTTT. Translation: CASSLAPAGINQPQHF.

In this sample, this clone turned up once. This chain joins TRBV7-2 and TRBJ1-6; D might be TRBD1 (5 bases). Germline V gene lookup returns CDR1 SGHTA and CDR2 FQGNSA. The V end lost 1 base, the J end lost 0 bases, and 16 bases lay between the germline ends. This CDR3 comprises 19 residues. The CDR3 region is CASSLVGGGRSSYNSPLHF. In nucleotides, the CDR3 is TGTGCCAGCAGCTTAGTGGGGGGTGGCAGGAGCTCCTATAATTCACCCCTCCACTTT.